The 10 T cell receptor beta chains presented below share a single source sample, sequenced in a study of siplizumab effects on memory and regulatory T cells. Only in-frame clones appear in the TCRdb table, and some are missing; sequencing was by immunoSEQ multiplex PCR. The table shows about 100,000 clones, with approximately 91% occurring only once. The specimen sequenced was non-Treg CD4+ T cells sorted from blood. Every receptor here comes from a human donor in good health.

This chain joins TRBV30 and TRBJ1-2; weak D call: TRBD1 (5 bases). This CDR3 is 13 amino acids long. The germline CDR1 and CDR2 sequences are GTSNPN and SVGIG (reference sequence). Between the trimmed V and J ends, which lost 0 bases and 8 bases, there was a span of 13 bases. CDR3 loop: CAWSVLGEGGYTF. The DNA for the CDR3 is TGTGCCTGGAGTGTACTGGGGGAGGGAGGCTACACCTTC.

This clone was picked up a small number of times. The V gene is TRBV19, the J gene TRBJ1-2; TRBD1 matches at 7 bases. V lost 7 bases to trimming and J lost 6 bases; unmatched junction nucleotides: 8. The CDR3 totals 13 residues. Per germline, CDR1 LNHDA and CDR2 SQIVND (reference sequence). Here the CDR3 DNA reads TGTGCCAGTATCTCCGACAGGGAAGATGGCTACACCTTC. Protein product: CASISDREDGYTF.

V gene TRBV11-3 combines with J gene TRBJ2-2; 10 bases line up with TRBD2. Per the germline V gene, CDR1 is SGHNT and CDR2 is YENEEA. With 4 bases clipped from V and 7 bases from J, the junction kept 12 bases outside the gene matches. This CDR3 region has 17 residues. The CDR3 loop reads CASSSRPRAGGGGELFF. Here the CDR3 DNA reads TGTGCCAGCAGCTCCAGACCTAGAGCGGGAGGGGGCGGGGAGCTGTTTTTT.

The CDR3 reads CASSSGRIRTDTQYF. In DNA, the CDR3 is TGTGCCAGCAGCTCCGGCCGCATACGGACAGATACGCAGTATTTT. The chain joins TRBV7-9 to TRBJ2-3; no reliable D call. This CDR3 comprises 15 residues. Per germline, CDR1 SEHNR and CDR2 FQNEAQ (reference sequence). V was clipped by 4 bases and J by 3 bases, with 14 bases between them.

The rearrangement uses TRBV6-5 and TRBJ2-5, with D perhaps matching TRBD2 (5 bases). CDR1 and CDR2 (germline): MNHEY, SVGAGI. The V end lost 0 bases, the J end lost 5 bases, and 13 bases lay between the germline ends. The CDR3 totals 15 residues. The CDR3, as DNA: TGTGCCAGCAGTTACTCGGCCCCCAGAGGGGAGACCCAGTACTTC. Protein sequence: CASSYSAPRGETQYF.

The V call is TRBV7-3, the J call TRBJ2-3; D gene ambiguous. V lost 0 bases, J lost 1 base, and 8 bases lay in between. Germline CDR1 SGHTA, CDR2 FQGTGA. The CDR3 has 15 residues. The DNA of the CDR3 is TGTGCCAGCAGCTTAACGGGCGCGCGCACAGATACGCAGTATTTT. Amino acid sequence: CASSLTGARTDTQYF.

This sequence joins TRBV25-1 and TRBJ2-1; D remains unclear. CDR3 size: 14 residues. V was cut by 10 bases and J by 2 bases, with 15 bases left in between. Germline assignment: CDR1 MGHDK and CDR2 SYGVNS. The CDR3, as DNA: TGTGCCACTGCGGTCGGCAGTCCCTACAATGAGCAGTTCTTC. Protein sequence: CATAVGSPYNEQFF.

The gene calls are TRBV5-4 and TRBJ2-3, with D possibly being TRBD2 (5 bases). Trimming took off 4 bases at V and 3 bases at J, with 9 bases between the two ends. Germline assignment: CDR1 SGHNT and CDR2 YYREEE (reference sequence). The CDR3 has 13 residues. The CDR3 DNA sequence: TGTGCCAGCAGCCTGAGCGGAACAGATACGCAGTATTTT. It codes for CASSLSGTDTQYF.

The chain recombines TRBV28 with TRBJ1-5, with TRBD1 as a possible D gene (5 bases). The CDR3 has 15 amino acids. Germline lookup yields CDR1 MDHEN and CDR2 SYDVKM. V lost 4 bases, J lost 4 bases, and 14 bases lay in between. CDR3 nucleotide sequence: TGTGCCAGCAGTTCCCGGGGGTCGGGAAATCAGCCCCAGCATTTT. It yields the protein CASSSRGSGNQPQHF.

V is TRBV4-1 and J is TRBJ2-3; D remains unclear. The CDR3 is 14 amino acids. Germline-derived CDR1 and CDR2 are MGHRA and YSYEKL. Deletions cut 1 base from V and 1 base from J, with 6 bases between. The CDR3 here is CASSQVRGTDTQYF. CDR3 in DNA: TGCGCCAGCAGCCAAGTGCGTGGCACAGATACGCAGTATTTT.